A selection of T cell receptor beta chains follows, all from one sample in a study of T cell responses to AZD1222 COVID-19 vaccine. Measured with immunoSEQ multiplex PCR; TCRdb has only the in-frame clones, and not every one. This sample has 150,000 to 200,000 clones, with around 92% found just once. Sequenced here: peripheral blood, sampled on day 0 of AZD1222 vaccination. Receptors originate from an adult in good health. The CDR3 runs from the conserved cysteine through the conserved F or W. A D gene is named only where the DNA matches it firmly. Some rows have no size entry. The others give once, few or many, or a class for an expanded clone.

DNA: TGCAGCGTTGAATCTCGGAACAATGAGCAGTTCTTC; CDR3: CSVESRNNEQFF; J: TRBJ2-1; size: .; V: TRBV29-1; D: .
DNA: TGTGCCAGCCGGGCGGGATACCCCTACAATGAGCAGTTCTTC; CDR3: CASRAGYPYNEQFF; J: TRBJ2-1; size: .; V: TRBV2; D: .
DNA: TGTGCCAGCAGAGAGGGTAGTCAGCCCCAGCATTTT; CDR3: CASREGSQPQHF; J: TRBJ1-5; size: .; V: TRBV28; D: .
DNA: TGCGCCAGCAGCTTGCCGCAGGGCGACACTGAAGCTTTCTTT; CDR3: CASSLPQGDTEAFF; J: TRBJ1-1; size: .; V: TRBV5-1; D: .
DNA: TGTGCCATCAGTGAGCCCCCAATCGGGTCGGTCATGAACACTGAAGCTTTCTTT; CDR3: CAISEPPIGSVMNTEAFF; J: TRBJ1-1; size: .; V: TRBV10-3; D: .
DNA: TGCAGCGTCTTGACAGGGACTTCCTACGAGCAGTACTTC; CDR3: CSVLTGTSYEQYF; J: TRBJ2-7; size: .; V: TRBV29-1; D: .
DNA: TGTGCCAGCAGCTCCCCGGGCGGGACAGGGCCCACTGAAGCTTTCTTT; CDR3: CASSSPGGTGPTEAFF; J: TRBJ1-1; size: .; V: TRBV7-8; D: TRBD1
DNA: TGTGCCAGCAGCTTAGAACCTAGCGGGGGTAAAAACATTCAGTACTTC; CDR3: CASSLEPSGGKNIQYF; J: TRBJ2-4; size: once; V: TRBV11-2; D: TRBD2
DNA: TGTGCCAGCAGCCAAGATCAAGGGTCGGGGGAGACCCAGTACTTC; CDR3: CASSQDQGSGETQYF; J: TRBJ2-5; size: .; V: TRBV3-1/TRBV3-2; D: .
DNA: TGTGCCAGCAGCCCACGTGGGGGGGATGGAAACACCATATATTTT; CDR3: CASSPRGGDGNTIYF; J: TRBJ1-3; size: .; V: TRBV9; D: .
DNA: TGTGCCAGCACCAGCAGAGTTAGCGGGCGAGGAAACACCATATATTTT; CDR3: CASTSRVSGRGNTIYF; J: TRBJ1-3; size: .; V: TRBV19; D: .
DNA: TGCGCCAGCTGTGGGGACAGGGGGTCGATCACCGGGGAGCTGTTTTTT; CDR3: CASCGDRGSITGELFF; J: TRBJ2-2; size: .; V: TRBV10-1; D: TRBD1
DNA: TGTGCCAGCAGCAGACTCCAGGGAGAAAAACTGTTTTTT; CDR3: CASSRLQGEKLFF; J: TRBJ1-4; size: once; V: TRBV11-2; D: .
DNA: TGTGCCAGCAGATCTCCGGGACAGGGGGGAATTGAAAAACTGTTTTTT; CDR3: CASRSPGQGGIEKLFF; J: TRBJ1-4; size: .; V: TRBV11-2; D: TRBD1
DNA: TGTGCCAGCAGTCTAGGGGGGTCGCTTAATTCACCCCTCCACTTT; CDR3: CASSLGGSLNSPLHF; J: TRBJ1-6; size: .; V: TRBV6-5; D: .
DNA: TGTGCCAGCAGCTTTCAGGTCAAGAATTCACCCCTCCACTTT; CDR3: CASSFQVKNSPLHF; J: TRBJ1-6; size: .; V: TRBV5-6; D: .
DNA: TGTGCCAGCAGCCCATCAACGACAGGTTCACCCCTCCACTTT; CDR3: CASSPSTTGSPLHF; J: TRBJ1-6; size: .; V: TRBV3-1/TRBV3-2; D: .
DNA: TGTGCCAGCAGATTAGGGGGGAGTGGCTATGGCTACACCTTC; CDR3: CASRLGGSGYGYTF; J: TRBJ1-2; size: .; V: TRBV7-2; D: .
DNA: TGTGCCAGCAGCCAGGGATCCACCACAACTAATGAAAAACTGTTTTTT; CDR3: CASSQGSTTTNEKLFF; J: TRBJ1-4; size: .; V: TRBV9; D: .
DNA: TGTGCCAGCAGCCCCGGGACAGGGGTCAATCAGCCCCAGCATTTT; CDR3: CASSPGTGVNQPQHF; J: TRBJ1-5; size: .; V: TRBV5-5; D: TRBD1
DNA: TGCGCCAGCAGCAAGGGACAGAGCTCCTACAATGAGCAGTTCTTC; CDR3: CASSKGQSSYNEQFF; J: TRBJ2-1; size: .; V: TRBV5-1; D: TRBD1
DNA: TGTGCCAGCAGCTTATTGGGACAGGGCCCCGGGGAGCTGTTTTTT; CDR3: CASSLLGQGPGELFF; J: TRBJ2-2; size: .; V: TRBV7-9; D: TRBD1
DNA: TGTGCCAGTAGTATAGGGATCTCTACTAACTATGGCTACACCTTC; CDR3: CASSIGISTNYGYTF; J: TRBJ1-2; size: .; V: TRBV19; D: .
DNA: TGTGCCAGCAGCTCACAACAGGGACGGGCTTTCTTT; CDR3: CASSSQQGRAFF; J: TRBJ1-1; size: once; V: TRBV7-9; D: .
DNA: TGTGCCAGCAGCCAAGAAGGAAATAGCTCCTACAATGAGCAGTTCTTC; CDR3: CASSQEGNSSYNEQFF; J: TRBJ2-1; size: .; V: TRBV4-2; D: .
DNA: TGCAGTGCTAGTCCGGGACTAGCGGGGCGCGAGCAGTACTTC; CDR3: CSASPGLAGREQYF; J: TRBJ2-7; size: .; V: TRBV20-1; D: TRBD2
DNA: TGTGCCAGCTCAGATGCCTCTGGAAACACCATATATTTT; CDR3: CASSDASGNTIYF; J: TRBJ1-3; size: .; V: TRBV18; D: .
DNA: TGCAGCGTAGGACTGACTTCTGGAAACACCATATATTTT; CDR3: CSVGLTSGNTIYF; J: TRBJ1-3; size: once; V: TRBV29-1; D: .
DNA: TGTGCCAGCACCCAGACCGGGGCTTTACCCCTCGAGCAGTACTTC; CDR3: CASTQTGALPLEQYF; J: TRBJ2-7; size: .; V: TRBV6-5; D: .
DNA: TGTGCCAGCAGCCAGATTCAGGGACAGCCTAACTATGGCTACACCTTC; CDR3: CASSQIQGQPNYGYTF; J: TRBJ1-2; size: .; V: TRBV9; D: TRBD1
DNA: TGTGCCAGCAGTCTAGACTCACCCCTCCACTTT; CDR3: CASSLDSPLHF; J: TRBJ1-6; size: .; V: TRBV6-6; D: .
DNA: TGTGCCAGCTCACAGCGGAACCGGGACAGTAATTCACCCCTCCACTTT; CDR3: CASSQRNRDSNSPLHF; J: TRBJ1-6; size: .; V: TRBV18; D: TRBD1
DNA: TGTGCCTGGGGGGGGCTCAGAAACACCATATATTTT; CDR3: CAWGGLRNTIYF; J: TRBJ1-3; size: .; V: TRBV30; D: .
DNA: TGTGCCAGCAGCCTGGGGGGGGCCGAGCAGTACTTC; CDR3: CASSLGGAEQYF; J: TRBJ2-7; size: .; V: TRBV7-9; D: .
DNA: TGTGCCTGGACGATAGGCACTGAAGCTTTCTTT; CDR3: CAWTIGTEAFF; J: TRBJ1-1; size: .; V: TRBV30; D: .
DNA: TGTGCCAGCAGCTTAGATGGATCCACAGATACGCAGTATTTT; CDR3: CASSLDGSTDTQYF; J: TRBJ2-3; size: .; V: TRBV7-7; D: .
DNA: TGTGCCAGCAGCCTGTTCTTAGTAGGGACTTCACCCCTCCACTTT; CDR3: CASSLFLVGTSPLHF; J: TRBJ1-6; size: .; V: TRBV5-6; D: .
DNA: TGTGCCAGCAGCTTAGCGGTCGAGCAGTACTTC; CDR3: CASSLAVEQYF; J: TRBJ2-7; size: .; V: TRBV7-2; D: .
DNA: TGTGCCAGCAGTCCGGGACTACCGACGCAGTATTTT; CDR3: CASSPGLPTQYF; J: TRBJ2-3; size: once; V: TRBV27; D: TRBD2
DNA: TGTGCCAGCAGTTTTATACAGATGAGTCAGCCCCAGCATTTT; CDR3: CASSFIQMSQPQHF; J: TRBJ1-5; size: .; V: TRBV28; D: .
DNA: TGTGCCAGCACCACGAGCGGGACAGGGTCGGGCGAAAAACTGTTTTTT; CDR3: CASTTSGTGSGEKLFF; J: TRBJ1-4; size: .; V: TRBV7-9; D: TRBD1
DNA: TGTGCCAGCAGCTCGGGACAGGGCTACGAGCAGTACTTC; CDR3: CASSSGQGYEQYF; J: TRBJ2-7; size: once; V: TRBV11-3; D: TRBD1
DNA: TGTGCCACCAGTGATTTCTACAGGGGACCCAGGTCAGATACGCAGTATTTT; CDR3: CATSDFYRGPRSDTQYF; J: TRBJ2-3; size: .; V: TRBV24-1; D: TRBD1
DNA: TGTGCCAGCAGCCAAGGCTACACACTCGGGACAGGGGCCTATGGCTACACCTTC; CDR3: CASSQGYTLGTGAYGYTF; J: TRBJ1-2; size: .; V: TRBV3-1/TRBV3-2; D: TRBD1
DNA: TGTGCCAGCAGCCCCTCAGGGATGACCTACGAGCAGTACTTC; CDR3: CASSPSGMTYEQYF; J: TRBJ2-7; size: once; V: TRBV7-9; D: .
DNA: TGTGCCAGCAGTGACGAGGGGGAAGCTTTCTTT; CDR3: CASSDEGEAFF; J: TRBJ1-1; size: .; V: TRBV2; D: .
DNA: TGTGCCAGCAGCTTAGATGAAGGCGAGCAGTACTTC; CDR3: CASSLDEGEQYF; J: TRBJ2-7; size: .; V: TRBV11-3; D: .